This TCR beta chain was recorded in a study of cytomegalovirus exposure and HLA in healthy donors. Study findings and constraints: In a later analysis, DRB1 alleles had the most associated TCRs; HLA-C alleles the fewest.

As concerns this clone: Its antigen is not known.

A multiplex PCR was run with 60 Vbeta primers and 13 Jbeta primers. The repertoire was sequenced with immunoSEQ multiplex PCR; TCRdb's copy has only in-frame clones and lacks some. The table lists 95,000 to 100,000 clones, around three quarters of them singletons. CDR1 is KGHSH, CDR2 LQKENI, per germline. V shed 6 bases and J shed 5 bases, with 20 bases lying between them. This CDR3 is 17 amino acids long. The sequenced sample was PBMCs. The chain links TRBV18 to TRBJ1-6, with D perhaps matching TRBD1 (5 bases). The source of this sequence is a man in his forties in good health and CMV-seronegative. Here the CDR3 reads CASSPPLGQRNNSPLHF. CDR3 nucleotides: TGTGCCAGCTCGCCCCCCCTGGGGCAGAGGAATAATTCACCCCTCCACTTT.